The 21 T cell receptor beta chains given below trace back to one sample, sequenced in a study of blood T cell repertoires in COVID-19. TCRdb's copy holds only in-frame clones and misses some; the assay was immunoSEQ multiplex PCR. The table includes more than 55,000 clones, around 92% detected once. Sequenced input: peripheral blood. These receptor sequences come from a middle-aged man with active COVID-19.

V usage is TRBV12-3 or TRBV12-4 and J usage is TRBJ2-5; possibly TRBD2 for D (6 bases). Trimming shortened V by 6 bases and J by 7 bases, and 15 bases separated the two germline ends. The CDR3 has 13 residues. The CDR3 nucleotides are TGTGCCAGCAGATATAATAGCGGAGGGACCCAGTACTTC. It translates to CASRYNSGGTQYF.

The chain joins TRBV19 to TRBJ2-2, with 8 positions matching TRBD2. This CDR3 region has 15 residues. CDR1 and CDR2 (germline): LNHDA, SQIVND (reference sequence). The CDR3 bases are TGTGCGGTCGGGAGGGGGGCGCATCGGGGCGGGGAGCTGTTTTTT. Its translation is CAVGRGAHRGGELFF.

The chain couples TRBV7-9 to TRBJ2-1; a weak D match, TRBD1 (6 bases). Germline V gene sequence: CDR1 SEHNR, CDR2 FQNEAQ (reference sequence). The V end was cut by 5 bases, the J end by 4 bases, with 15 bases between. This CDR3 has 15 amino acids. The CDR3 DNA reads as TGTGCCAGCAGCCCCCGGGACAAGCTTTACAATGAGCAGTTCTTC. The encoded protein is CASSPRDKLYNEQFF.

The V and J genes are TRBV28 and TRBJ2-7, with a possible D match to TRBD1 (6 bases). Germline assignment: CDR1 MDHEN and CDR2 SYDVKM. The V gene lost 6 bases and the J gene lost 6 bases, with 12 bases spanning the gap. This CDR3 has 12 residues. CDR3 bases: TGTGCCAGCAGCAACAGGGTGATCGAGCAGTACTTC. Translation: CASSNRVIEQYF.

The CDR3 DNA reads as TGTGCCAGCAGCTTAGCCGTGGCTAGCGGGGGTTACGAGCAGTACTTC. It specifies CASSLAVASGGYEQYF. The V and J genes are TRBV11-2 and TRBJ2-7; 10 bases are a match to TRBD2. V shed 1 base and J 4 bases; nucleotides not matched to a gene: 7. This CDR3 comprises 16 residues. The germline CDR1 and CDR2 sequences are SGHAT and FQNNGV.

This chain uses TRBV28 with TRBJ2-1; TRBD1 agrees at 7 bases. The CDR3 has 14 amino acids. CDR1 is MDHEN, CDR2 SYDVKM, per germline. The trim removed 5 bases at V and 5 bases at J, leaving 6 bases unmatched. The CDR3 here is CASSISDRDNEQFF. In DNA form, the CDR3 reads TGTGCCAGCAGTATTAGCGACAGGGACAATGAGCAGTTCTTC.

The DNA of the CDR3 is TGTGCCAGCAGCTTCGGCGGGAGTGGTCGCGGGGAGCTGTTTTTT. The encoded protein is CASSFGGSGRGELFF. This chain joins TRBV5-4 and TRBJ2-2; 7 positions match TRBD2. Unmatched junction bases numbered 8, after V lost 2 bases and J lost 7 bases. Germline lookup yields CDR1 SGHNT and CDR2 YYREEE (reference sequence). The CDR3 totals 15 residues.

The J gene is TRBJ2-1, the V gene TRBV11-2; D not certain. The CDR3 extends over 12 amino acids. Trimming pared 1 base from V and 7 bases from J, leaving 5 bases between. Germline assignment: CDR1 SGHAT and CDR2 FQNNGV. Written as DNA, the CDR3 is TGTGCCAGCAGCTTAGCGGGTAATGAGCAGTTCTTC. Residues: CASSLAGNEQFF.

The CDR3 coding sequence is TGTGCCAGCAGTCTTCAAAGGTCCGGGGTAGGGTACGAGCAGTACTTC. It is translated as CASSLQRSGVGYEQYF. This chain uses TRBV28 with TRBJ2-7; D may be TRBD2 (5 bases). V lost 5 bases to trimming and J lost 4 bases, with 21 bases between them. CDR1 is MDHEN and CDR2 is SYDVKM in the germline V gene. This CDR3 is built from 16 residues.

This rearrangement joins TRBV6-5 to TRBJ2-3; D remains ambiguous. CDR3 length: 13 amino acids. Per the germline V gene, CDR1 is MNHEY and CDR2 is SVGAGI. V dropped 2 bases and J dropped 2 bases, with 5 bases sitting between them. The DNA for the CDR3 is TGTGCCAGCAGTTACCCAAACACAGATACGCAGTATTTT. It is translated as CASSYPNTDTQYF.

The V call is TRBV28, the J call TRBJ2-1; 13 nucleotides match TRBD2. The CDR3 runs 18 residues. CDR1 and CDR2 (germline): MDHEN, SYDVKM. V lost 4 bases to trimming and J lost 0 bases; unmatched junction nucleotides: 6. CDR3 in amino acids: CASSWRLAGGPSYNEQFF. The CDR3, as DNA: TGTGCCAGCAGTTGGAGACTAGCGGGGGGCCCCTCCTACAATGAGCAGTTCTTC.

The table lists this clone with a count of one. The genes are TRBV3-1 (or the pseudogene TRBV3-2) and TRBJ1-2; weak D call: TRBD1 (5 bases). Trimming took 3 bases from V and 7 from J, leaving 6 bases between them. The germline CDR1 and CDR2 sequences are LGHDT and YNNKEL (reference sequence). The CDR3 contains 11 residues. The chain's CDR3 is CASSHGGGYTF. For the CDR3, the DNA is TGTGCCAGCAGCCACGGGGGTGGCTACACCTTC.

This CDR3 reads CASSPPGLAGYNEQFF. For the CDR3, the DNA is TGTGCCAGCAGTCCACCGGGACTAGCGGGCTATAATGAGCAGTTCTTC. The chain recombines TRBV7-9 with TRBJ2-1, with TRBD2 identical over 12 bases. The trim removed 6 bases at V and 7 bases at J, leaving 10 bases unmatched. Germline V gene lookup returns CDR1 SEHNR and CDR2 FQNEAQ (reference sequence). The CDR3 extends over 16 amino acids. Based on the CDR3 plus reference TRBV7-9 and TRBJ2-1, the full variable domain is DTGVSQNPRHKITKRGQNVTFRCDPISEHNRLYWYRQTLGQGPEFLTYFQNEAQLEKSRLLSDRFSAERPKGSFSTLEIQRTEQGDSAMYLCASSPPGLAGYNEQFFGPGTRLTVL.

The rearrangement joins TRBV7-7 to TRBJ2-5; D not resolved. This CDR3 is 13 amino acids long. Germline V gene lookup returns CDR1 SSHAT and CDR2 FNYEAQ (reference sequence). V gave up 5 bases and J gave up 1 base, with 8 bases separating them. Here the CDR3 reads CASSGEVQETQYF. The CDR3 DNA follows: TGTGCCAGCAGCGGAGAGGTCCAAGAGACCCAGTACTTC.

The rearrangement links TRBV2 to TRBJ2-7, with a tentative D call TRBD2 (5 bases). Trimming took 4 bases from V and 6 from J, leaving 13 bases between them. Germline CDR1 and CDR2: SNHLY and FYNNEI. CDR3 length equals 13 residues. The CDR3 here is CASSGASRGEQYF. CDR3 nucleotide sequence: TGTGCCAGCAGTGGAGCTAGCCGGGGCGAGCAGTACTTC.

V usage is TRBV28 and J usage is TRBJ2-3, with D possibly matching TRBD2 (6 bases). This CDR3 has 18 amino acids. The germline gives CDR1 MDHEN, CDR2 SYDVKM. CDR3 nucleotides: TGTGCGATCAAACCTCCCCAGGGACGGGACTGGATCACAGATACGCAGTATTTT. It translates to CAIKPPQGRDWITDTQYF.

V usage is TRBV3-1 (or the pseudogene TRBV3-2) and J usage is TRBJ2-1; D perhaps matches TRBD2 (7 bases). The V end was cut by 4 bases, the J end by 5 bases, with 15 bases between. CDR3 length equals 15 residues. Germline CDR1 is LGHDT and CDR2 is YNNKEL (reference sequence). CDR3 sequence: CASSPTRGANNEQFF. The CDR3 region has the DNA TGTGCCAGCAGCCCGACTCGGGGGGCGAACAATGAGCAGTTCTTC.

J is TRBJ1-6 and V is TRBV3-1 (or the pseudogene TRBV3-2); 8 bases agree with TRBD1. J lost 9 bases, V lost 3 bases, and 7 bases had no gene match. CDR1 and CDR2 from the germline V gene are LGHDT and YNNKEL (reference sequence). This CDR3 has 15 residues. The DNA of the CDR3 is TGTGCCAGCAGCCAGACCCGGGACAGGCGTTCACCCCTCCACTTT. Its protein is CASSQTRDRRSPLHF.

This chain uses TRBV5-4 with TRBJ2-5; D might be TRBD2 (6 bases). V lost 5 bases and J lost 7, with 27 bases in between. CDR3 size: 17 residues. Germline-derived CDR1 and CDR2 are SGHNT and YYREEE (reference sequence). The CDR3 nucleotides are TGTGCCAGCAGAAATGGCGGGAATGCGGGCCCCAAGGGGACCCAGTACTTC. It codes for CASRNGGNAGPKGTQYF. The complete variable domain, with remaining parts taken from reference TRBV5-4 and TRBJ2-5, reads ETGVTQSPTHLIKTRGQQVTLRCSSQSGHNTVSWYQQALGQGPQFIFQYYREEENGRGNFPPRFSGLQFPNYSSELNVNALELDDSALYLCASRNGGNAGPKGTQYFGPGTRLLVL.

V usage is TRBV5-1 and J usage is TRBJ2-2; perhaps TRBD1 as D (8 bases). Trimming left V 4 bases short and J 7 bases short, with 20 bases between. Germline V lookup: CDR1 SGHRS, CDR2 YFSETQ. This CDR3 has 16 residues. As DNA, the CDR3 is TGCGCCAGCAGCCCAGGACAGGGCGGGGGTGACGGGGAGCTGTTTTTT. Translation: CASSPGQGGGDGELFF.

The CDR3 bases are TGTGCCAGCAGCGCTCGACAGGACACTGAAGCTTTCTTT. Amino acid sequence: CASSARQDTEAFF. The chain is built from TRBV9 and TRBJ1-1; D might be TRBD1 (6 bases). In germline, CDR1 is SGDLS, CDR2 YYNGEE. The V gene lost 3 bases and the J gene lost 3 bases, with 9 bases spanning the gap. The CDR3 has 13 residues.